Described below is a single TCR beta chain sequence and its context. Antigen: not known. This record comes from a study of CD8+ T cells in alopecia areata. Background on the study: Patients received oral tofacitinib, 5 to 10 mg twice daily, for moderate-to-severe alopecia areata. Tofacitinib treatment spanned 6 to 18 months, with 6 months off drug afterward.

RNA was isolated and reverse transcribed to cDNA, the sequencing template. Assay: immunoSEQ multiplex PCR; the TCRdb copy retains only in-frame clones and omits some. The sample contains 250,000 or so clones, around two thirds of which appear only once. Points from the study as a whole: Lesional tissue from the scalp (especially in alopecia totalis/universalis) showed higher clonality than normal scalp.

CDR1 and CDR2 from the germline V gene are SGHTA and FQGNSA. Between the trimmed V and J ends, which lost 4 bases and 3 bases, there was a span of 13 bases. There are 15 residues in the CDR3. V usage is TRBV7-2 and J usage is TRBJ1-5; maybe TRBD1 (6 bases). This receptor was obtained from a human donor with alopecia areata. This material consisted of CD4+ T cells sorted from blood, taken at week 0. As DNA, the CDR3 is TGTGCCAGCAGCTCCCAGGGGAGGGACAATCAGCCCCAGCATTTT. It yields the protein CASSSQGRDNQPQHF.